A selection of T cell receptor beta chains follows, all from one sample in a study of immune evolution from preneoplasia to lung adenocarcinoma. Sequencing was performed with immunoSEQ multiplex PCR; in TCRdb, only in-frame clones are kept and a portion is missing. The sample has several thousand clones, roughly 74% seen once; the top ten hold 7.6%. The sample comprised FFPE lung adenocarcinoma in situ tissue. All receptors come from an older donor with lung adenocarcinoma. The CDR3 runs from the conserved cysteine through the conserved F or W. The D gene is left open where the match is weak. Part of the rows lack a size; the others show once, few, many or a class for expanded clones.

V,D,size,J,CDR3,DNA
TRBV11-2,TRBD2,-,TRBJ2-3,CASNIFLAGQTDTQYF,TGTGCCAGCAACATTTTTTTAGCGGGACAAACAGATACGCAGTATTTT
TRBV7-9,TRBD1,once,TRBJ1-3,CASSFSQGALRVGNTIYF,TGTGCCAGCAGCTTCTCTCAGGGGGCGCTTAGGGTTGGAAACACCATATATTTT
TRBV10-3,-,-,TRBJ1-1,CATRPELNTEAFF,TGTGCCACCAGACCAGAGTTGAACACTGAAGCTTTCTTT
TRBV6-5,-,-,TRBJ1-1,CASSYTSIAGGAFF,TGTGCCAGCAGTTACACTTCGATCGCCGGAGGGGCTTTCTTT
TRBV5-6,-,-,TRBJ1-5,CASSPWTPNSNQPQHF,TGTGCCAGCAGCCCATGGACACCTAATAGCAATCAGCCCCAGCATTTT
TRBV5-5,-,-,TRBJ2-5,CASSQGASGAQETQYF,TGTGCCAGCAGCCAGGGGGCTAGCGGGGCACAAGAGACCCAGTACTTC
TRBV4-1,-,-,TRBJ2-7,CASSQGWGGSYEQYF,TGCGCCAGCAGCCAAGGCTGGGGAGGCTCCTACGAGCAGTACTTC
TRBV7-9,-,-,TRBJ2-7,CASSWGRGYEQYF,TGTGCCAGCAGCTGGGGCAGGGGCTACGAGCAGTACTTC
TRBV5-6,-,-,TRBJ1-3,CASTEGGNTIYF,TGTGCCAGCACCGAGGGGGGAAACACCATATATTTT
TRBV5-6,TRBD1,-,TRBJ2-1,CASSPLDRAGNEQFF,TGTGCCAGCAGCCCATTGGACAGGGCTGGCAATGAGCAGTTCTTC
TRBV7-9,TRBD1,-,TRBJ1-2,CASSFGDRPYGYTF,TGTGCCAGCAGCTTTGGGGACAGGCCCTATGGCTACACCTTC
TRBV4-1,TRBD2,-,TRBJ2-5,CASSQDSGGAETQYF,TGCGCCAGCAGCCAAGATAGCGGGGGTGCGGAGACCCAGTACTTC
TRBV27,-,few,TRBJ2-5,CASRGEGEETQYF,TGTGCCAGCAGGGGGGAGGGGGAAGAGACCCAGTACTTC
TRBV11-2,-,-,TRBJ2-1,CASSFTSYNEQFF,TGTGCCAGCAGCTTCACCTCCTACAATGAGCAGTTCTTC
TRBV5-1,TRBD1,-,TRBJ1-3,CASSSGTVSGNTIYF,TGCGCCAGCAGCTCTGGGACAGTCTCTGGAAACACCATATATTTT
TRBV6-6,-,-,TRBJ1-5,CASTRNSNQPQHF,TGTGCCAGCACCCGGAATAGCAATCAGCCCCAGCATTTT
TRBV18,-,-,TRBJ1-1,CASSPAGVDTEAFF,TGTGCCAGCTCACCCGCAGGGGTTGATACTGAAGCTTTCTTT
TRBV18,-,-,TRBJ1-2,CASSPPLAGYTF,TGTGCCAGCTCACCACCGCTCGCTGGCTACACCTTC
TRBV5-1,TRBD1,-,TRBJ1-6,CASSLNPGGNSPLHF,TGCGCCAGCAGCTTAAATCCAGGGGGGAATTCACCCCTCCACTTT
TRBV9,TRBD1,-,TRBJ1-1,CASSVYDRVNTEAFF,TGTGCCAGCAGCGTTTATGACAGGGTGAACACTGAAGCTTTCTTT
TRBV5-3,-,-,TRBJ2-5,CARSLYIGEGYQETQYF,TGTGCCAGAAGCTTGTATATCGGAGAAGGGTACCAAGAGACCCAGTACTTC
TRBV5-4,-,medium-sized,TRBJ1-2,CASSTDTNYGYTF,TGTGCCAGCAGCACGGACACCAACTATGGCTACACCTTC
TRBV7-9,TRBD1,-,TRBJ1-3,CASSSTGGGGNTIYF,TGTGCCAGCAGTTCCACAGGGGGAGGTGGAAACACCATATATTTT
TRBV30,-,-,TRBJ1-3,CAWSTLSGPGNTIYF,TGTGCCTGGAGTACCCTCTCAGGGCCCGGAAACACCATATATTTT
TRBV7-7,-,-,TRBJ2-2,CASSYGTTNTGELFF,TGTGCTAGCAGCTACGGGACAACGAACACCGGGGAGCTGTTTTTT
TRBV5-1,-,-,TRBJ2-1,CASSRDLGAYNEQFF,TGCGCCAGCAGTAGGGACTTAGGGGCCTACAATGAGCAGTTCTTC
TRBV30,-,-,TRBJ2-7,CASLGDRSSYEQYF,TGTGCTTCCCTGGGGGATCGGTCCTCCTACGAGCAGTACTTC
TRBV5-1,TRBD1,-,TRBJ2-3,CASSLTGVGADTQYF,TGCGCCAGCAGCTTGACAGGGGTCGGCGCAGATACGCAGTATTTT
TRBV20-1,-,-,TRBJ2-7,CSARGYEQYF,TGCAGTGCTAGAGGGTACGAGCAGTACTTC
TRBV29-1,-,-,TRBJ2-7,CSAAVSYEQYF,TGCAGCGCGGCGGTCTCCTACGAGCAGTACTTC